This TCR beta chain was profiled in a study of T cell responses to AZD1222 COVID-19 vaccine. General observations from the study: Close to half of spike-specific TCRs reportedly recognize unmutated variant regions. Increased Spike-specific TCR breadth and depth were observed after two AZD1222 doses. Spike-wide coverage was observed for vaccine-associated CD4 TCRs, with dominant responses at 160-218 and 743-854.

V was shortened by 3 bases and J by 5 bases, with 14 bases between the two germline ends. The CDR3 sequence is 15 residues long. Germline CDR1 and CDR2: LNHDA and SQIVND (reference sequence). Repertoires were generated with immunoSEQ multiplex PCR, while TCRdb's copy carries only in-frame clones and drops some. The table has more than 140,000 clones, around 88% seen once. This clone is a singleton in its sample. The target antigen is unknown. The chain uses TRBV19 and TRBJ1-3; D gene ambiguous. The source is an adult in good health. Sequencing was performed on peripheral blood, taken on day 0 of MenACWY control vaccination. The CDR3 region has the DNA TGTGCCAGTAGTATGACCGCTTTTTCTCGAAACACCATATATTTT. This encodes CASSMTAFSRNTIYF.